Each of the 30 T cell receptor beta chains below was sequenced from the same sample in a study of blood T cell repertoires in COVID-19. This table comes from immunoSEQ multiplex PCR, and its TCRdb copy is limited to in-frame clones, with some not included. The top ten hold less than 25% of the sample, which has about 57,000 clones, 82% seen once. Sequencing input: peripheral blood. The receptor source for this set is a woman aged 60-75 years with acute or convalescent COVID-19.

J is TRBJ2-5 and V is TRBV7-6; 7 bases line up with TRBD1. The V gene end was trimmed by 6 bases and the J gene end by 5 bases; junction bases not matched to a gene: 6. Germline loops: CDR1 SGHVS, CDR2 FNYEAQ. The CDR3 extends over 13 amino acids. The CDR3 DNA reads TGTGCCAGCAGTTCTCTAGGGGGCGAGACCCAGTACTTC. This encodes CASSSLGGETQYF.

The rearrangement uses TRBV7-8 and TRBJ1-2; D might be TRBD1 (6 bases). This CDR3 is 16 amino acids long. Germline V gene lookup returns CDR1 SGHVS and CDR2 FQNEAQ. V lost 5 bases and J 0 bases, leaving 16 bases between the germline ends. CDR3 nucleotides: TGTGCCAGCAGCCCAGGACAGCCCGTAACTAACTATGGCTACACCTTC. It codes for CASSPGQPVTNYGYTF.

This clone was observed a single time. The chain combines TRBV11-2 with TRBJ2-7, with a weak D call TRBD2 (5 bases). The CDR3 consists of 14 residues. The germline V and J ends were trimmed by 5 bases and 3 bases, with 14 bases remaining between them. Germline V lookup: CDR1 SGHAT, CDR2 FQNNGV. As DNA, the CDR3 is TGTGCCAGCAGCCCAATCTTCGGGAACTACGAGCAGTACTTC. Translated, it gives CASSPIFGNYEQYF. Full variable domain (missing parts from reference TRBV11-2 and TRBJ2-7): EAGVAQSPRYKIIEKRQSVAFWCNPISGHATLYWYQQILGQGPKLLIQFQNNGVVDDSQLPKDRFSAERLKGVDSTLKIQPAKLEDSAVYLCASSPIFGNYEQYFGPGTRLTVT.

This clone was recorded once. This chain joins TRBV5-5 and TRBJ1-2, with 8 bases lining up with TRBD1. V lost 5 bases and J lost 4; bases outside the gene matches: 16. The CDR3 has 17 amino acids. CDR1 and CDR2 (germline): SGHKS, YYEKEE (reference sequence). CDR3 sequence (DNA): TGTGCCAGCAGTTCGAATCCCGGGACAGGTCTCTCCTATGGCTACACCTTC. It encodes CASSSNPGTGLSYGYTF.

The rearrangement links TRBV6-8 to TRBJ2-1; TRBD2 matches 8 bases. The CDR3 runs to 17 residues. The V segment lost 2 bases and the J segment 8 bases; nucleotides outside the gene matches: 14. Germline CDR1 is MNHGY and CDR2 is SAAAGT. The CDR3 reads CASSYPSNSGGTYEQFF. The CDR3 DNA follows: TGTGCCAGCAGTTACCCATCAAACAGCGGGGGTACCTATGAGCAGTTCTTC.

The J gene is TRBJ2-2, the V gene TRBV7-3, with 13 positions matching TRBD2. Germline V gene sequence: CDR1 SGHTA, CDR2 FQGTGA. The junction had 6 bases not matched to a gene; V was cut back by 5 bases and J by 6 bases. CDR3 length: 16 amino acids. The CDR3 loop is CASSHTSGGAPGELFF. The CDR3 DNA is TGTGCCAGCAGCCACACTAGCGGGGGGGCCCCCGGGGAGCTGTTTTTT.

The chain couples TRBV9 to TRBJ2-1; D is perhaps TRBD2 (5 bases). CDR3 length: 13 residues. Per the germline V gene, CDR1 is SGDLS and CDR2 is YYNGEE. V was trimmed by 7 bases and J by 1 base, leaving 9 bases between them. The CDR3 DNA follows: TGTGCCAGCGCACGGGGTTCCTACAATGAGCAGTTCTTC. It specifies CASARGSYNEQFF.

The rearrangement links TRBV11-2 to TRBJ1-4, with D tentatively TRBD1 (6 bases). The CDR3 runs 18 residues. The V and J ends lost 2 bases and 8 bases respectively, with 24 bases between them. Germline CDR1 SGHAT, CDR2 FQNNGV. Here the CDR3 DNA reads TGTGCCAGCAGCTTAACAGGGTCATCCCTTGGCCACGAGGAAAAACTGTTTTTT. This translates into CASSLTGSSLGHEEKLFF.

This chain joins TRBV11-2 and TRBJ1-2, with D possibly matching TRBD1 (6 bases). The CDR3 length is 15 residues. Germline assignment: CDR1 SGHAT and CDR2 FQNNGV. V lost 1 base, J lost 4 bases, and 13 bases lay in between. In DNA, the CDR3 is TGTGCCAGCAGCTTAGGTCAGGGGACAACCTATGGCTACACCTTC. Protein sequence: CASSLGQGTTYGYTF.

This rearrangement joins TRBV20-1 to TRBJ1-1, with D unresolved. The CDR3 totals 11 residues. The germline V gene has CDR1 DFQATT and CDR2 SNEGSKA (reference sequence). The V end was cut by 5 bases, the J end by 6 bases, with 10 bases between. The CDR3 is CSAAPRAEAFF. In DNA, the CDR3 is TGCAGTGCTGCCCCCCGGGCTGAAGCTTTCTTT.

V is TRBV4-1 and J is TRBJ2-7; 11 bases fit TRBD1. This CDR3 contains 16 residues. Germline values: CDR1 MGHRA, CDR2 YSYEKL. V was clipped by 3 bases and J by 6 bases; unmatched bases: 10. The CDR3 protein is CASSHPTQDRGREQYF. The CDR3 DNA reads TGCGCCAGCAGCCATCCTACCCAGGACAGGGGGCGCGAGCAGTACTTC.

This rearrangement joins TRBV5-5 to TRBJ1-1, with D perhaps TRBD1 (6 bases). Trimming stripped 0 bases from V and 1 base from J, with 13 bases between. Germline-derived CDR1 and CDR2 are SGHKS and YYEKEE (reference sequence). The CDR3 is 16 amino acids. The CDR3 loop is CASSLVQGRGNTEAFF. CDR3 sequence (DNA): TGTGCCAGCAGCTTGGTTCAGGGGAGGGGGAACACTGAAGCTTTCTTT.

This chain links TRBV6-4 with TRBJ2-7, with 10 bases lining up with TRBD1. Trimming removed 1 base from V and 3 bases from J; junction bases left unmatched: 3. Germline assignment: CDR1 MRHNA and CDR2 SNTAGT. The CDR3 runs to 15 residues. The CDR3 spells CASSDFRDRGYEQYF. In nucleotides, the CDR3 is TGTGCCAGCAGTGACTTCCGGGACAGGGGCTACGAGCAGTACTTC.

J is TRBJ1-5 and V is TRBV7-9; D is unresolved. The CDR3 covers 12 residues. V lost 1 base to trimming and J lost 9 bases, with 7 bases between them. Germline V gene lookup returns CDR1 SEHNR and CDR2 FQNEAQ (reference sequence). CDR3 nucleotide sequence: TGTGCCAGCAGCTTAGACAGAAGGCCCCAGCATTTT. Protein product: CASSLDRRPQHF.

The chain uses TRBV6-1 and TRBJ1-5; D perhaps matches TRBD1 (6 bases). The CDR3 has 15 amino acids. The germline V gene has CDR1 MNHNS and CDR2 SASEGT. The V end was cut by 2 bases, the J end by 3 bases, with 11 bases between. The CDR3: CASSELGAFNQPQHF. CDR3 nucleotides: TGTGCCAGCAGTGAACTGGGGGCCTTCAATCAGCCCCAGCATTTT.

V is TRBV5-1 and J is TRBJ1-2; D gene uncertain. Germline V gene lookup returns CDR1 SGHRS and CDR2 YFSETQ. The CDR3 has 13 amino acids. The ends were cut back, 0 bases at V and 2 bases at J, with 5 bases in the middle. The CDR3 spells CASSLEQNYGYTF. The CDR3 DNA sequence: TGCGCCAGCAGCTTGGAACAGAACTATGGCTACACCTTC.

This chain's CDR3 is CAIGEGTDPSYEQYF. In DNA, the CDR3 is TGTGCCATCGGAGAAGGGACAGACCCCTCCTACGAGCAGTACTTC. The chain couples TRBV10-3 to TRBJ2-7, with 7 bases aligning to TRBD1. CDR1 is ENHRY and CDR2 is SYGVKD in the germline V gene. The CDR3 runs to 15 residues. With 8 bases clipped from V and 0 bases from J, the junction kept 10 bases outside the gene matches.

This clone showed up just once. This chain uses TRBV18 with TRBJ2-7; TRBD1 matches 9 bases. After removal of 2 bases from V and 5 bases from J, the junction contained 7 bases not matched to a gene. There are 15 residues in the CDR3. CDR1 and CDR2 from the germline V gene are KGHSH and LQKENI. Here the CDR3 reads CASSPSGQGTDEQYF. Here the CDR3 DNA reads TGTGCCAGCTCACCATCAGGACAGGGGACGGACGAGCAGTACTTC.

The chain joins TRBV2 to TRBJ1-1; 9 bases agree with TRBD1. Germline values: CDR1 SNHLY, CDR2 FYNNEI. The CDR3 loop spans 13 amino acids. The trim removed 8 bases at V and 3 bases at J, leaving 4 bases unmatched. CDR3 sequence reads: CASCRDRDTEAFF. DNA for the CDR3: TGTGCCAGCTGCCGGGACAGGGACACTGAAGCTTTCTTT.

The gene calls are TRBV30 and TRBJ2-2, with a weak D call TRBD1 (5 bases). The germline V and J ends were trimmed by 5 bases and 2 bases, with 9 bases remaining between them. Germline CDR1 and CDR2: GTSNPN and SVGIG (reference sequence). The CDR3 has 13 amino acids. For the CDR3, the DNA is TGTGCCTGGGGCAGGGATAACACCGGGGAGCTGTTTTTT. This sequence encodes CAWGRDNTGELFF.

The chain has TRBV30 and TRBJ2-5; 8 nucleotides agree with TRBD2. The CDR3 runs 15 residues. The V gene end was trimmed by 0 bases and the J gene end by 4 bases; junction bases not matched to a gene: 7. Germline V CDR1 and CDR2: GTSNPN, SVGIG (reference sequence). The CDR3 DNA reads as TGTGCCTGGAGTGTGGGCGGGGGGCTCACAGAGACCCAGTACTTC. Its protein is CAWSVGGGLTETQYF.

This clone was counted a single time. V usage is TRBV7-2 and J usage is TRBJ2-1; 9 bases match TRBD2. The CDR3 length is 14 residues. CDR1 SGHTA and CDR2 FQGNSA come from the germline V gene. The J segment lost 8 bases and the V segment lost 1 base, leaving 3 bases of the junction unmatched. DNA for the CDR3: TGTGCCAGCAGCTTAGTAGCGGGGGTCGATGAGCAGTTCTTC. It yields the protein CASSLVAGVDEQFF.

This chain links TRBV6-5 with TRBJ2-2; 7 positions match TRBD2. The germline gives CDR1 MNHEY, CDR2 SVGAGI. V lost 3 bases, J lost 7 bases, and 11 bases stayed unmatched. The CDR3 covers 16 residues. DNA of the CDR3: TGTGCCAGCAGTTATTCGAGCGGGGAAGGGAGCGGGGAGCTGTTTTTT. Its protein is CASSYSSGEGSGELFF.

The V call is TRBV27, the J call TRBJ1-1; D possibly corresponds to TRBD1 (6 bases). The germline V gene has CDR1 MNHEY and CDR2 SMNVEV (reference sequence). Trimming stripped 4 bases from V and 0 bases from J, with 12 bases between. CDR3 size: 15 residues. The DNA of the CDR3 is TGTGCCAGCAGTTCCCTCTCAGGGGTGAACACTGAAGCTTTCTTT. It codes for CASSSLSGVNTEAFF.

The CDR3 DNA is TGTGCCAGCAGCGGTGGAAAGGGGGTCCACGAGCAGTACTTC. Translated, it gives CASSGGKGVHEQYF. The gene calls are TRBV9 and TRBJ2-7; D may be TRBD1 (6 bases). The CDR3 consists of 14 residues. The germline CDR1 and CDR2 sequences are SGDLS and YYNGEE. The V gene lost 3 bases and the J gene lost 5 bases, with 15 bases spanning the gap.

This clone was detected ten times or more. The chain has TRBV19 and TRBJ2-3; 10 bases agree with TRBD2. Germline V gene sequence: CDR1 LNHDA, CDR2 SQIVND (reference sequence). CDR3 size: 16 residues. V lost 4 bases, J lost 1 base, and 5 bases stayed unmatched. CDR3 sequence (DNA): TGTGCCAGTAGTAACGTAGCGGGGGGAGGCACAGATACGCAGTATTTT. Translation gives CASSNVAGGGTDTQYF.

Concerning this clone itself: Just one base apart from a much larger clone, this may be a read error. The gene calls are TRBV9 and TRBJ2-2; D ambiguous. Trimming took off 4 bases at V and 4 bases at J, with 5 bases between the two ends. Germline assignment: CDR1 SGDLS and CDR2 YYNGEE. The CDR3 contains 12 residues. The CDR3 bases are TGTGCCAGCAGCCCTATCACCGGGGAGCTGTTTTTT. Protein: CASSPITGELFF.

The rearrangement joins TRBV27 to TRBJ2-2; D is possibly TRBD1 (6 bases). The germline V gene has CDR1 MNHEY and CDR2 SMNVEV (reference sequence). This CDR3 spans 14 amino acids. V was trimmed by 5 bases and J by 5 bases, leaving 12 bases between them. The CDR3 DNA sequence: TGTGCCAGCAGTCCGCAGGGGCGGACCGGGGAGCTGTTTTTT. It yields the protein CASSPQGRTGELFF.

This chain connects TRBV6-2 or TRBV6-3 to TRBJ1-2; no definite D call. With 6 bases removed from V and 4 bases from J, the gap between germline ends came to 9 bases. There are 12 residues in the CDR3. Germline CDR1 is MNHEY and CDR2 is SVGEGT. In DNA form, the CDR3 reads TGTGCCAGCAGCGTCTGGGCCTATGGCTACACCTTC. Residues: CASSVWAYGYTF.

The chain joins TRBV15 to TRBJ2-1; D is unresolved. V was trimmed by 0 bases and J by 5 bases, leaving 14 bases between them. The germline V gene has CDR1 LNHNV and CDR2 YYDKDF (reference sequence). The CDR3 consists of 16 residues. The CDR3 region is CATSRDRLAEDNEQFF. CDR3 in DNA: TGTGCCACCAGCAGAGATCGTTTGGCAGAAGACAATGAGCAGTTCTTC.